This T cell receptor (beta chain) emerged from a study of blood T cells in healthy people across ages. Primed by a sample-barcoded 5' primer and a J-beta primer mix, a second PCR proceeded for 7 to 11 cycles. Using its own MiXCR run on the 5' RACE reads, TCRdb lists one record per CDR3 protein. The table lists fewer than 800,000 distinct CDR3 sequences, about 25% of them singletons. This CDR3 contains 19 residues. V gave up 0 bases and J gave up 3 bases; unmatched junction bases: 13. Germline V gene lookup returns CDR1 LGHNA and CDR2 YSLEER. These data also formed part of another study, on T cells of mothers and their children.

Sequencing was done on a sample of blood. The sequence came from a boy between 10 and 17 years old in good health. The chain employs TRBV4-3 and TRBJ2-3, with TRBD2 matching over 9 bases. CDR3 DNA: TGCGCCAGCAGCCAAGATAGAGTCGGGCGGGGGGGCGGTACAGATACGCAGTATTTT. Translating gives CASSQDRVGRGGGTDTQYF.